The 12 T cell receptor beta chains listed next were all sequenced from one sample in a study of CXCR3-negative and CXCR3-positive naive CD8 T cells. Study conclusions and caveats: In CXCR3-positive naive cells, the TRB CDR3s were more hydrophobic than in CXCR3-negative naive cells.

Through 5' RACE with UMI labels, the TRB cDNA libraries were prepared. Reprocessing the 5' RACE reads, TCRdb reports a single entry for every CDR3 protein and omits DNA. The clone table shows 55,000 to 65,000 distinct CDR3 sequences, with the ten largest holding about 0.49%. No antigen is known for these receptors. Sample: naive CXCR3+ CD8+ T cells from blood. Subset of the sample: CD45RO-CCR7+CD27+CD95- naive CD8+ T cells expressing CXCR3 (TNR3+). The receptor source for this set is a human donor in good health. Some clones in this sample may be carry-over from other donors' samples.

V gene TRBV27 combines with J gene TRBJ2-2; there is no DNA to check the TCRdb D call of TRBD2. Germline CDR1 reads MNHEY; CDR2 reads SMNVEV (reference sequence). The CDR3 extends over 16 amino acids. This CDR3 reads CASSFYPGRGSGELFF.

The chain uses TRBV20-1 and TRBJ2-7; TCRdb proposes TRBD2, but this gene call is untestable without DNA. The germline V gene has CDR1 DFQATT and CDR2 SNEGSKA (reference sequence). The CDR3 sequence is 14 residues long. The CDR3 region is CSARRDLSLYEQYF.

The V gene is TRBV7-9, the J gene TRBJ2-7. CDR1 is SEHNR, CDR2 FQNEAQ, per germline (reference sequence). The CDR3 extends over 12 amino acids. CDR3 protein: CALSGKSYEQYF.

The gene calls are TRBV6-6 and TRBJ2-3; TCRdb's D gene call, TRBD2, goes unchecked for lack of DNA. CDR1 and CDR2 from the germline V gene are MNHNY and SVGAGI (reference sequence). The CDR3 spans 18 residues. The CDR3 region is CASSPSDNRPGGTDTQYF.

J is TRBJ1-1 and V is TRBV18. CDR1 and CDR2 (germline): KGHSH, LQKENI. The CDR3 is made up of 14 amino acids. The CDR3 protein is CASSPPDRYTEAFF.

This chain uses TRBV20-1 with TRBJ1-1; TCRdb's assignment of TRBD1 cannot be checked, as there is no DNA. The CDR3 has 18 amino acids. In germline, CDR1 is DFQATT, CDR2 SNEGSKA (reference sequence). CDR3 sequence reads: CSARDPRGPRGIDTEAFF.

V gene TRBV4-3 combines with J gene TRBJ2-7; the TCRdb D gene call, TRBD1, has no DNA to confirm it. The CDR3 loop spans 14 amino acids. From germline, CDR1 is LGHNA and CDR2 YSLEER. CDR3: CASSQTTGSHEQYF.

The CDR3 protein is CASSDGQGITEAFF. The chain couples TRBV7-9 to TRBJ1-1; TCRdb proposes TRBD1, but this gene call is untestable without DNA. Germline V CDR1 and CDR2: SEHNR, FQNEAQ (reference sequence). This CDR3 contains 14 residues.

The chain uses TRBV4-1 and TRBJ2-7. The germline V gene encodes CDR1 MGHRA and CDR2 YSYEKL. There are 13 residues in the CDR3. The CDR3 sequence is CVSSQEVAYEQYF.

This chain connects TRBV11-2 to TRBJ2-1; TCRdb returns TRBD2, unconfirmable since there is no DNA. CDR1 is SGHAT and CDR2 is FQNNGV in the germline V gene. The CDR3 extends over 19 amino acids. The CDR3 spells CASSLAIAGGLPYYNEQFF.

This chain uses TRBV21-1 with TRBJ2-7. TRBV21-1 is reported as a pseudogene. CDR3 length equals 14 residues. The CDR3 is CASSKVRTPAEQYF.

V is TRBV7-3 and J is TRBJ2-1; TCRdb picks TRBD2, but there is no DNA to check that call. Germline CDR1 is SGHTA and CDR2 is FQGTGA. CDR3 length: 12 amino acids. CDR3 amino acids: CASAGGDGEQFF.